This paragraph reports one TCR beta chain. Its antigen is still unknown. This sample is part of a study of cytomegalovirus exposure and HLA in healthy donors. Turning to the study itself: A prior analysis found 100 million to 140 million unique TCR beta sequences from around 180 million T cells. Study-level results: Roughly even sequencing depth across donors was the assumption behind the presence/absence analyses. A prior analysis recorded that most TCR beta V segments were productive about 87% or about 30% of the time. A list of more than 150 TCR beta chains associated with cytomegalovirus was given.

The trim removed 3 bases at V and 5 bases at J, leaving 12 bases unmatched. The germline CDR1 and CDR2 sequences are ENHRY and SYGVKD. The CDR3 has 16 residues. Primers included in the PCR were 60 Vbeta and 13 Jbeta primers. Assay: immunoSEQ multiplex PCR; the TCRdb copy retains only in-frame clones and omits some. Among around 170,000 clones listed, approximately 88% were seen once. The sequenced sample consisted of PBMCs. This TCR came from a woman aged 50 to 65 in good health and CMV-seropositive. The genes are TRBV10-3 and TRBJ2-5; 7 bases agree with TRBD2. CDR3 DNA sequence: TGTGCCATCAGTGAAGGTAGCGGGCGTATGGGGGAGACCCAGTACTTC. Amino acid sequence: CAISEGSGRMGETQYF.